This TCR beta chain was documented in a study of cytomegalovirus exposure and HLA in healthy donors. As for the study in general: Early released data had about 85 million unique TCRs, all coming from HLA-typed donors. Study-level results: Later analysis identified a missense DCLRE1C variant that was linked to TCR beta V- and J-gene trimming.

Primers: 60 Vbeta forward and 13 Jbeta reverse. Measured with immunoSEQ multiplex PCR; TCRdb has only the in-frame clones, and not every one. The data contain 150,000 to 200,000 clones, about 80% of them singletons. Worth noting for this clone: What it recognizes is unknown.

The V end was cut by 0 bases, the J end by 10 bases, with 16 bases between. Per the germline V gene, CDR1 is SGHNT and CDR2 is YYREEE (reference sequence). The CDR3 covers 14 residues. V and J are TRBV5-4 and TRBJ1-2; the D gene is possibly TRBD1 (6 bases). The receptor was derived from a man aged 18 to 35 in good health and CMV-seropositive. The sequenced material came from PBMCs. CDR3 residues: CASSLAERGQHYTF. For the CDR3, the DNA is TGTGCCAGCAGCTTGGCCGAGCGTGGACAGCACTACACCTTC.